This entry concerns a single T cell receptor beta chain. Its recognized antigen is unknown. No much larger clone is present one base from it, and per-base qualities are unavailable. The sample belongs to a study of blood T cell repertoires in COVID-19 (TCRdb year 2020). About the investigation overall: The collaborator samples originated in the United States, Italy and Spain and spanned the acute and convalescent phases of COVID-19. The dataset comprised deeply sampled blood TCRbeta repertoires from subjects exposed to, actively infected with, or recovered from COVID-19. The repertoires were released in a freely available public database meant as a resource for research on the immune response to SARS-CoV-2. The samples were drawn from two sources: the first 160 participants of the ongoing ImmuneRACE study, and 1,200 or so subjects contributed by 6 global collaborators. Where HLA class I and class II types were available, the types were taken from metadata supplied by the sample provider, not from assay-based typing. Sample metadata almost always included a de-identified subject ID, COVID-19 status, age in years and sex. The prospective study material was composed of cDNA or gDNA derived from T cells, B-cell-depleted T cells, or PBMCs.

Collaborating institutions collected whole blood in K2EDTA tubes following their own protocols. For TCRbeta analysis, collaborators shipped samples as frozen whole blood, isolated PBMCs, or DNA extracted from either of those sample types. TCRbeta CDR3 regions were amplified from genomic DNA by means of the immunoSEQ Assay, a bias-controlled multiplex PCR. In the source study's methods: Within the assay, amplification of reference gene primers was used to estimate how many nucleated cells each sample contained. To quantify the absolute abundance of each unique TCRbeta CDR3 rearrangement, sequence reads were collapsed and filtered. For each sample, productive Simpson clonality was calculated by taking the square root of Simpson's diversity index across productive rearrangements. In its TCRdb copy, this immuneACCESS table keeps in-frame sequences only and misses some clones. Where compared with another copy, unresolved V genes explain less than half of these, and the others have no known cause. D and trimming come from the DNA, and the V and J calls and clone size come from that table. In all, the sample holds about 210,000 clones, and around 85% of those were seen once. In total, the top ten clones hold roughly 0.78% of the sample.

General conclusions and limits of the study: How much clinical and demographic metadata was included differed by source and by participant, and the metadata was provided uncurated.

The receptor was isolated from a woman in her 70s with acute or convalescent COVID-19. Sequencing used peripheral blood.

The bases read TGTGCCAGCACGACGGGGAATCAGCCCCAGCATTTT. This encodes CASTTGNQPQHF. Recombination connected TRBV12-3 or TRBV12-4 to TRBJ1-5; there is no confident call for the D gene. Trimming takes 7 bases from V and 4 bases from J, and the germline ends sit 8 bases apart. From the cysteine up to the phenylalanine, the CDR3 has a length of 12 residues. Of all the DNA, just the CDR3 is kept, 36 bases in frame from base 1.